The present T cell receptor (beta chain) was sequenced within a study of Graves' ophthalmopathy and Graves' hyperthyroidism. Patients were diagnosed from clinical symptoms, serum thyroxine, TRAb, thyroid ultrasound and orbital computed tomography. The PBMCs originated from around 11 ml of fresh peripheral blood. Amplifying from RNA transcripts, the study obtained TCR beta CDR3 regions. First-round RT-PCR relied on HTBI primers, and a second-round multiplex PCR came next. TCRdb analysed the multiplex PCR reads with MiXCR anew, one entry per CDR3 protein. The table shows hundreds of thousands of distinct CDR3 sequences, with under 25% occurring only once. This clonotype has a count of ten or more. The germline CDR1 and CDR2 sequences are MNHNS and SASEGT. This CDR3 has 10 amino acids. Deletions cut 6 bases from V and 11 bases from J, with 10 bases between.

The origin of this receptor is a woman aged 18-29 years with stable Graves' hyperthyroidism. The chain carries TRBV6-1 and TRBJ1-1; D not resolved. Sequences were obtained from peripheral blood. In DNA, the CDR3 is TGTGCCAGCAGAGGAGGAGGTGCTTTCTTT. It translates to CASRGGGAFF.